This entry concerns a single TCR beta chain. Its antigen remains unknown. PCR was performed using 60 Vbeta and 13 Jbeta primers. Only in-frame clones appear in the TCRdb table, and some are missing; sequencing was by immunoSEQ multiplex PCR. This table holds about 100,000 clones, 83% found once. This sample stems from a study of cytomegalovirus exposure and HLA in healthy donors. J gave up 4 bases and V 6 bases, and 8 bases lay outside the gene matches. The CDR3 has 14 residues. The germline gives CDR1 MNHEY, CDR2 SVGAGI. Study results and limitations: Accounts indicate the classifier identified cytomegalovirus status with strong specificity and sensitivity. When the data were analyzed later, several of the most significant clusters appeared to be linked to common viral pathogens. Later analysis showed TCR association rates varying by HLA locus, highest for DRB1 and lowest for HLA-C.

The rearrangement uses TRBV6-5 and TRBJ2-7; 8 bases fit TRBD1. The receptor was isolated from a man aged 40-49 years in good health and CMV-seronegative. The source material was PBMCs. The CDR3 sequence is CASRDGQGQYEQYF. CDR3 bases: TGTGCCAGCAGGGACGGACAGGGACAATACGAGCAGTACTTC.